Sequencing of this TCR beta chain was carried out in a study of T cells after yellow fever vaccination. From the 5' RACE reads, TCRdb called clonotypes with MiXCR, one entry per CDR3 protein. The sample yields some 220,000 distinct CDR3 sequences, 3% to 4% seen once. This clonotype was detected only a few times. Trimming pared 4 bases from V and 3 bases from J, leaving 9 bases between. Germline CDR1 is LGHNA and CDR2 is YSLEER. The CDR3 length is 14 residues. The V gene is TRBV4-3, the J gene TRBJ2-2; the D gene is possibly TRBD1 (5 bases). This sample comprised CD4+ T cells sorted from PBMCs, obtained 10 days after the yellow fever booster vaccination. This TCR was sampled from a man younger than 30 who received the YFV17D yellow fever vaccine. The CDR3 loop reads CASSRGTHTGELFF. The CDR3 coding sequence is TGCGCCAGCAGCCGGGGCACCCACACCGGGGAGCTGTTTTTT.